This TCR beta chain was captured in a study of T cell repertoires in cytomegalovirus infection. In its sample, this clonotype was seen many times. TCRdb called the reads again in MiXCR, with one record for every CDR3 protein. The data hold under 600,000 distinct CDR3 sequences, with approximately 15% observed a single time. CDR1 and CDR2 from the germline V gene are SGHRS and YFSETQ. V lost 0 bases, J lost 1 base, and 10 bases lay in between. There are 15 residues in the CDR3. Source material: CD8+ T cells from PBMCs. This chain links TRBV5-1 with TRBJ1-1, with D possibly TRBD1 on 6 matching bases. The TCR was taken from a human donor in good health (CMV status not recorded). Some clones in this sample may be carry-over from other donors' samples. CDR3 sequence (DNA): TGCGCCAGCAGCTTGGGCGGGGGCCGGAACACTGAAGCTTTCTTT. Its protein is CASSLGGGRNTEAFF. The whole variable domain, remainder taken from reference TRBV5-1 and TRBJ1-1, is KAGVTQTPRYLIKTRGQQVTLSCSPISGHRSVSWYQQTPGQGLQFLFEYFSETQRNKGNFPGRFSGRQFSNSRSEMNVSTLELGDSALYLCASSLGGGRNTEAFFGQGTRLTVV.